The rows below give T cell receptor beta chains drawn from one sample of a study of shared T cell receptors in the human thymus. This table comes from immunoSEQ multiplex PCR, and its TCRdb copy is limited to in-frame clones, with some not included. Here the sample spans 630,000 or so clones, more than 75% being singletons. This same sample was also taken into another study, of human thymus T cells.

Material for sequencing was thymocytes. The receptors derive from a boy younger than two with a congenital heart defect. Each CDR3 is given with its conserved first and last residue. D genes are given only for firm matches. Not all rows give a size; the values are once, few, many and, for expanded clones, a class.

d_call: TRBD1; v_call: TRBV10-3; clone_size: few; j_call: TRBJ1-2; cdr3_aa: CAISETGDGYTF; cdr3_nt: TGTGCCATCAGTGAAACAGGGGATGGCTACACCTTC
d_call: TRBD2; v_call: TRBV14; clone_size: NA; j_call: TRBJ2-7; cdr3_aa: CASSQEPGLAYEQYF; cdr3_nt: TGTGCCAGCAGCCAAGAACCGGGACTAGCCTACGAGCAGTACTTC
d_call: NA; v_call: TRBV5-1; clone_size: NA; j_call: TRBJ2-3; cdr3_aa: CASSLTTGRNTDTQYF; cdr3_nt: TGCGCCAGCAGCCTAACGACAGGTCGAAACACAGATACGCAGTATTTT
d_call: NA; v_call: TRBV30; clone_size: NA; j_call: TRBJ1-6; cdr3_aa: CAWEQGPPNSPLHF; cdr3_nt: TGTGCCTGGGAACAGGGACCCCCTAATTCCCCCCTCCACTTT
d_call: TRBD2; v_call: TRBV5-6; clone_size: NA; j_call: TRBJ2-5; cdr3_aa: CASSLAKVAGGPETQYF; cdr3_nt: TGTGCCAGCAGCTTGGCCAAAGTGGCGGGGGGGCCGGAGACCCAGTACTTC
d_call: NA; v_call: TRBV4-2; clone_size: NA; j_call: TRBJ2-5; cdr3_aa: CASSQERIDARPKTQYF; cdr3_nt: TGTGCCAGCAGCCAAGAGCGGATAGACGCCCGGCCCAAGACCCAGTACTTC
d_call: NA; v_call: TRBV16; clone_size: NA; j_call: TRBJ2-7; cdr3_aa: CASSHLGPGDNEQYF; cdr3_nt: TGTGCCAGCAGCCATCTGGGACCGGGAGATAACGAGCAGTACTTC
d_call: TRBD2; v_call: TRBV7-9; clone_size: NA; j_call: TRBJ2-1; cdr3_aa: CASSLFTGGFSYNEQFF; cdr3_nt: TGTGCCAGCAGCTTATTTACGGGGGGATTCTCCTACAATGAGCAGTTCTTC
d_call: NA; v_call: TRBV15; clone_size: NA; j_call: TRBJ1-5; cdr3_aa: CATSRDPGASNQPQHF; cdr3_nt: TGTGCCACCAGCAGAGATCCAGGGGCCAGCAATCAGCCCCAGCATTTT
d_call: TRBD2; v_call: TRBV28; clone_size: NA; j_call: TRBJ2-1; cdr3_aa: CASSPGTSGYNEQFF; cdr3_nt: TGTGCCAGCAGCCCAGGGACTAGCGGCTACAATGAGCAGTTCTTC
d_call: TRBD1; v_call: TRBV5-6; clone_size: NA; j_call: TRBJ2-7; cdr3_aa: CASSQGTGAYEQYF; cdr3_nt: TGTGCCAGCAGCCAAGGGACAGGGGCCTACGAGCAGTACTTC
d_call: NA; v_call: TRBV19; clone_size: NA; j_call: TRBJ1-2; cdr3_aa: CASRGPAFNDYGYTF; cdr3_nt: TGTGCCAGTCGAGGGCCAGCCTTCAACGACTATGGCTACACCTTC
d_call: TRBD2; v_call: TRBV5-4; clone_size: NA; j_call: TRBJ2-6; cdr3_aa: CASSLSGRASGANVLTF; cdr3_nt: TGTGCCAGCAGCCTTAGCGGGAGGGCCTCGGGGGCCAACGTCCTGACTTTC
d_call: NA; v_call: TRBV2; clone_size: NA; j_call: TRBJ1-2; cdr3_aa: CASSVAPGGYGYTF; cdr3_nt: TGTGCCAGCAGTGTAGCGCCCGGAGGCTATGGCTACACCTTC
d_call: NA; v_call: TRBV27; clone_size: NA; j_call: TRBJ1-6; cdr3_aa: CASSLSGHQEYSPLHF; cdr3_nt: TGTGCCAGCAGTTTAAGTGGACACCAGGAGTATTCACCCCTCCACTTT
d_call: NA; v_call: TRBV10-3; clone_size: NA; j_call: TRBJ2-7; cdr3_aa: CAISDPRYEQYF; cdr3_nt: TGTGCCATCAGTGATCCCCGCTACGAGCAGTACTTC
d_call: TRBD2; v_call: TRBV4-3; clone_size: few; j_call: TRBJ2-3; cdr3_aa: CASSQGPLAGADTQYF; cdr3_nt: TGCGCCAGCAGCCAAGGGCCACTAGCGGGGGCAGATACGCAGTATTTT
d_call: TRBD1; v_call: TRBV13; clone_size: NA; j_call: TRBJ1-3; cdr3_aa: CASSLATGKKSGNTIYF; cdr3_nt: TGTGCCAGCAGCTTAGCGACAGGGAAGAAGTCTGGAAACACCATATATTTT
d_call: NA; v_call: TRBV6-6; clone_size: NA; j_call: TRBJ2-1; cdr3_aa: CASSYWRTYPPNEQFF; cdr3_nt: TGTGCCAGCAGTTACTGGAGGACTTATCCGCCTAATGAGCAGTTCTTC
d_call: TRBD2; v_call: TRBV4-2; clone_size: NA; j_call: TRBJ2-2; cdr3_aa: CASSQGTGGPGELFF; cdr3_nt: TGTGCCAGCAGCCAAGGAACGGGGGGTCCCGGGGAGCTGTTTTTT
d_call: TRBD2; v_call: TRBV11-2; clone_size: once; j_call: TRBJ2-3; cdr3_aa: CASSSRLAAITDTQYF; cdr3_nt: TGTGCCAGCAGCTCCAGACTAGCGGCGATCACAGATACGCAGTATTTT
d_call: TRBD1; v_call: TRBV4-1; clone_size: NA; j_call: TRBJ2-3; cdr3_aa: CASSQGDRGLGDTQYF; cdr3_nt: TGCGCCAGCAGCCAAGGGGACAGGGGGCTCGGAGATACGCAGTATTTT
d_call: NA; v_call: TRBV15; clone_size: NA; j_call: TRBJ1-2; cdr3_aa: CATSSPQGHYGYTF; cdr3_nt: TGTGCCACCAGCAGCCCTCAGGGGCACTATGGCTACACCTTC
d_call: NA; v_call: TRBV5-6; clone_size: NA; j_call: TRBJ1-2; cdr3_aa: CASSLRSGGYTF; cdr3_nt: TGTGCCAGCAGCCTCCGTTCAGGTGGCTACACCTTC
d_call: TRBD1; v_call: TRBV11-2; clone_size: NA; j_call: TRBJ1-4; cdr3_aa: CASSQDRAGFNEKLFF; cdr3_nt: TGTGCCAGCAGCCAAGACAGGGCCGGCTTTAATGAAAAACTGTTTTTT
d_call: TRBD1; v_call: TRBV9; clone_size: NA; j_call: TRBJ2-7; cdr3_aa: CASSVEQGSSYEQYF; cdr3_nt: TGTGCCAGCAGCGTAGAACAGGGGAGTTCCTACGAGCAGTACTTC
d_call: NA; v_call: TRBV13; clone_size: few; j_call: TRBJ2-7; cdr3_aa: CASSADRRGTYEQYF; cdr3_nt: TGTGCCAGCAGCGCGGACAGGAGGGGGACCTACGAGCAGTACTTC
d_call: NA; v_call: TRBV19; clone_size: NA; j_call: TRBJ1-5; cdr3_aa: CASSRMNRVQPQHF; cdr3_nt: TGTGCCAGTAGTCGCATGAACAGGGTTCAGCCCCAGCATTTT